This T cell receptor (beta chain) was sequenced for a study of blood T cell repertoires in COVID-19. At the level of the study: Sample material is recorded as cDNA or gDNA derived from T cells, B-cell-depleted T cells, or PBMCs.

In the study's own analysis: Amplification from reference gene primers served as the basis for estimated nucleated cell counts. The repertoire was sequenced with immunoSEQ multiplex PCR; TCRdb's copy has only in-frame clones and lacks some. V and J calls plus clone size are reproduced from that table; the DNA served to infer D and trimming. The sample lists 470,000 or so clones, around 90% occurring once. The V segment lost 5 bases and the J segment 7 bases; nucleotides outside the gene matches: 5. In germline, CDR1 is SGHNT, CDR2 YENEEA. This CDR3 contains 13 residues. Residents of approximately 25 US areas, aged roughly 18 to 89 years, made up the participants. Grouping used clinical history reported by participants in a survey and questionnaire.

The TCR originated in a woman between 18 and 30 years old with acute COVID-19. Input material: PBMCs or T cells enriched from blood (not recorded which). The chain couples TRBV11-3 to TRBJ2-7; 10 positions match TRBD1. CDR3: CASSPGQGIEQYF. The CDR3 coding sequence is TGTGCCAGCAGCCCGGGACAGGGGATTGAGCAGTACTTC.